The 17 T cell receptor beta chains given below trace back to one sample, sequenced in a study of shared clonotypes between healthy human individuals. The table came from immunoSEQ multiplex PCR; TCRdb's copy has only in-frame clones and leaves some out. The data contain about 470,000 clones, roughly 80% of them singletons. The material sequenced was PBMCs. The receptor set was obtained from a middle-aged woman in good health. Some clones in this sample may be carry-over from other donors' samples.

A note on this clone: Other DNA sequences in this specimen translate into the identical CDR3. The chain combines TRBV28 with TRBJ2-7; either TRBD1 or TRBD2 may supply D (5 bases each). This CDR3 comprises 12 residues. CDR1 is MDHEN and CDR2 is SYDVKM in the germline V gene. V gave up 2 bases and J gave up 3 bases, with 5 bases separating them. The CDR3 nucleotides are TGTGCCAGCAGTTTAGGGGGCTACGAGCAGTACTTC. Translation: CASSLGGYEQYF.

The chain couples TRBV6-5 to TRBJ2-3, with a possible D match to TRBD1 (5 bases). The V and J ends lost 0 bases and 4 bases respectively, with 11 bases between them. Looked up from germline, CDR1 is MNHEY and CDR2 is SVGAGI. The CDR3 totals 15 residues. CDR3 in DNA: TGTGCCAGCAGTTACTCGAATTTAGGGGCAGATACGCAGTATTTT. Protein sequence: CASSYSNLGADTQYF.

This clone was recorded a few times. J is TRBJ1-1 and V is TRBV7-2; D is unresolved. Trimming removed 5 bases from V and 5 bases from J, with 9 bases in between. Germline CDR1 SGHTA, CDR2 FQGNSA. The CDR3 is 12 amino acids. The CDR3 region has the DNA TGTGCCAGCAGCCAACTCGGAACTGAAGCTTTCTTT. It specifies CASSQLGTEAFF. Supplemented by reference TRBV7-2 and TRBJ1-1, the full variable domain reads GAGVSQSPSNKVTEKGKDVELRCDPISGHTALYWYRQSLGQGLEFLIYFQGNSAPDKSGLPSDRFSAERTGGSVSTLTIQRTQQEDSAVYLCASSQLGTEAFFGQGTRLTVV.

This clone showed up just a few times. The chain is built from TRBV10-3 and TRBJ2-7, with 11 bases matching TRBD1. This CDR3 has 14 amino acids. V dropped 10 bases and J dropped 6; count of bases not matched to a gene: 11. The germline V gene encodes CDR1 ENHRY and CDR2 SYGVKD. Here the CDR3 reads CATTPGTGGREQYF. DNA of the CDR3: TGTGCCACCACCCCCGGGACAGGGGGGCGCGAGCAGTACTTC.

The CDR3 region is CATSSPSEGARETQYF. The CDR3 region has the DNA TGTGCCACCAGCAGCCCCTCGGAAGGGGCGCGGGAGACCCAGTACTTC. The chain couples TRBV15 to TRBJ2-5, with D maybe TRBD1 (5 bases). Trimming stripped 3 bases from V and 5 bases from J, with 19 bases between. The CDR3 totals 16 residues. Germline assignment: CDR1 LNHNV and CDR2 YYDKDF (reference sequence).

The chain employs TRBV6-1 and TRBJ2-1, with 10 bases aligning to TRBD2. Looked up from germline, CDR1 is MNHNS and CDR2 is SASEGT. Trimming took 4 bases from V and 5 from J; bases not matched to a gene: 5. This CDR3 contains 15 residues. The CDR3 loop reads CASSVGTSVHNEQFF. DNA for the CDR3: TGTGCCAGCAGTGTTGGGACTAGCGTCCACAATGAGCAGTTCTTC.

The rearrangement uses TRBV28 and TRBJ1-2; D unclear. In germline, CDR1 is MDHEN, CDR2 SYDVKM. V lost 4 bases and J lost 8, with 11 bases in between. This CDR3 contains 12 residues. For the CDR3, the DNA is TGTGCCAGCAGTTATCCGTTCCAGGGCTACACCTTC. The encoded protein is CASSYPFQGYTF.

This clone has only a few counts. The genes are TRBV9 and TRBJ2-7; TRBD1 agrees at 7 bases. Germline V gene lookup returns CDR1 SGDLS and CDR2 YYNGEE. The V and J ends lost 4 bases and 3 bases, in that order; junction bases with no gene match: 7. The CDR3 covers 14 residues. CDR3 region: CASSPTGQYYEQYF. The CDR3 DNA reads TGTGCCAGCAGCCCAACGGGACAGTACTACGAGCAGTACTTC. The complete variable domain, with remaining parts taken from reference TRBV9 and TRBJ2-7, reads DSGVTQTPKHLITATGQRVTLRCSPRSGDLSVYWYQQSLDQGLQFLIQYYNGEERAKGNILERFSAQQFPDLHSELNLSSLELGDSALYFCASSPTGQYYEQYFGPGTRLTVT.

J is TRBJ1-1 and V is TRBV28; no clear D gene. Trimming took 6 bases from V and 1 from J, leaving 15 bases between them. The CDR3 extends over 15 amino acids. CDR1 is MDHEN, CDR2 SYDVKM, per germline. CDR3 in amino acids: CASRLYGRQNTEAFF. The CDR3 bases are TGTGCCAGCAGACTTTATGGACGGCAGAACACTGAAGCTTTCTTT.

This chain joins TRBV5-1 and TRBJ2-2, with 10 bases fitting TRBD2. The germline V gene encodes CDR1 SGHRS and CDR2 YFSETQ. Losses at the gene ends were 0 bases for V and 3 bases for J; bases not matched to a gene: 8. The CDR3 is made up of 18 amino acids. CDR3 sequence reads: CASSLGPSGREYTGELFF. The CDR3 DNA follows: TGCGCCAGCAGCTTGGGTCCTAGCGGGAGAGAGTACACCGGGGAGCTGTTTTTT.

The chain recombines TRBV14 with TRBJ2-3; no reliable D call. The CDR3 extends over 14 amino acids. Trimming stripped 2 bases from V and 3 bases from J, with 9 bases between. Germline V gene lookup returns CDR1 SGHDN and CDR2 FVKESK. CDR3 in amino acids: CASSQRRRTDTQYF. The CDR3 DNA is TGTGCCAGCAGCCAACGCCGGAGAACAGATACGCAGTATTTT.

The chain uses TRBV14 and TRBJ1-4; no reliable D call. Germline values: CDR1 SGHDN, CDR2 FVKESK. With 7 bases removed from V and 3 bases from J, the gap between germline ends came to 9 bases. The CDR3 length is 13 residues. As DNA, the CDR3 is TGTGCCAGCACTAGTAGTCCTAATGAAAAACTGTTTTTT. Amino acid sequence: CASTSSPNEKLFF.

The chain is built from TRBV6-6 and TRBJ2-3; the D is unclear. V was pared by 5 bases and J by 2 bases, with 14 bases between. This CDR3 spans 15 amino acids. The germline CDR1 and CDR2 sequences are MNHNY and SVGAGI (reference sequence). The CDR3 sequence: CASSIGRLHTDTQYF. In nucleotides, the CDR3 is TGTGCCAGCAGTATTGGCCGGCTCCACACAGATACGCAGTATTTT.

This clone was seen once. This chain connects TRBV7-9 to TRBJ2-7; 8 bases fit TRBD1. Germline CDR1 and CDR2: SEHNR and FQNEAQ (reference sequence). This CDR3 has 14 residues. Trimming took 6 bases from V and 3 from J; bases not matched to a gene: 7. The chain's CDR3 is CASRPTGELYEQYF. In DNA form, the CDR3 reads TGTGCCAGCAGACCGACAGGGGAGCTCTACGAGCAGTACTTC.

The chain uses TRBV6-6 and TRBJ1-6; D is unclear. V lost 6 bases and J lost 6, with 6 bases in between. This CDR3 is 12 amino acids long. The germline V gene encodes CDR1 MNHNY and CDR2 SVGAGI (reference sequence). DNA of the CDR3: TGTGCCAGCAGCTTCAGTAATTCACCCCTCCACTTT. This encodes CASSFSNSPLHF.

The chain employs TRBV19 and TRBJ2-7, with unresolved D. Trimming removed 1 base from V and 0 bases from J, with 10 bases in between. CDR3 length: 15 residues. The germline CDR1 and CDR2 sequences are LNHDA and SQIVND (reference sequence). This CDR3 is CASSIVGRSSYEQYF. The CDR3 DNA is TGTGCCAGTAGTATAGTGGGCCGGAGCTCCTACGAGCAGTACTTC.

V and J are TRBV4-3 and TRBJ2-1, with TRBD2 identical over 12 bases. Trimming cost V 0 bases and J 0 bases; bases outside gene matches: 6. This CDR3 spans 19 amino acids. Per the germline V gene, CDR1 is LGHNA and CDR2 is YSLEER. CDR3 nucleotides: TGCGCCAGCAGCCAAGATCCCCTAGCGGGGGGGAGCTCCTACAATGAGCAGTTCTTC. Translating it yields CASSQDPLAGGSSYNEQFF.